The 6 T cell receptor beta chains given below trace back to one sample, sequenced in a study of T cells in Graves' hyperthyroidism and ophthalmopathy. Amplified TCR beta CDR3 regions came from RNA transcripts. First-round RT-PCR of the TCR CDR3 relied on the HTBI primer set. One entry per CDR3 protein results from TCRdb running MiXCR on the multiplex PCR reads. The data contain more than 300,000 distinct CDR3 sequences, about 18% of them singletons. Sequenced material: blood. All receptors derive from a man younger than 30 with Graves' ophthalmopathy.

This clonotype was seen at least ten times. The chain couples TRBV3-1 to TRBJ2-1; D not resolved. CDR1 is LGHDT and CDR2 is YNNKEL in the germline V gene (reference sequence). This CDR3 region has 12 residues. Trimming shortened V by 0 bases and J by 6 bases, and 3 bases separated the two germline ends. The CDR3 region is CASSQDINEQFF. CDR3 DNA sequence: TGTGCCAGCAGCCAAGATATCAATGAGCAGTTCTTC.

This clonotype came up many times. V and J are TRBV5-1 and TRBJ1-5; no clear D. The V end lost 1 base, the J end lost 5 bases, and 13 bases lay between the germline ends. CDR1 SGHRS and CDR2 YFSETQ come from the germline V gene. The CDR3 runs to 15 residues. CDR3 in amino acids: CASSLLGSVDQPQHF. The CDR3 nucleotides read TGCGCCAGCAGCTTGTTAGGTAGCGTCGATCAGCCCCAGCATTTT.

The chain is built from TRBV5-8 and TRBJ2-2; D might be TRBD2 (6 bases). The germline CDR1 and CDR2 sequences are SGHTS and YDEGEE. Deletions cut 1 base from V and 6 bases from J, with 16 bases between. This CDR3 is 16 amino acids long. DNA of the CDR3: TGTGCCAGCAGCTTGCTGGGGGGTACGACCGCCGGGGAGCTGTTTTTT. This codes for CASSLLGGTTAGELFF.

This clonotype was counted ten times or more. The chain recombines TRBV5-5 with TRBJ1-1; 7 positions agree with TRBD1. Per germline, CDR1 SGHKS and CDR2 YYEKEE (reference sequence). J was trimmed by 4 bases and V by 0 bases; bases with no gene match: 6. CDR3 length: 15 amino acids. Here the CDR3 DNA reads TGTGCCAGCAGCTTGGCAGGGGGGATCAGCACTGAAGCTTTCTTT. Translating gives CASSLAGGISTEAFF.

This clonotype came up many times. CDR3 in DNA: TGTGCCAGCAGCCTAAGACTAGCGGGGGGCGAAGAGACCCAGTACTTC. Encoded protein: CASSLRLAGGEETQYF. The chain joins TRBV11-1 to TRBJ2-5; 13 positions agree with TRBD2. Germline CDR1 is SGHAT and CDR2 is FQDESV (reference sequence). Unmatched junction bases numbered 6, after V lost 5 bases and J lost 3 bases. This CDR3 contains 16 residues.

This clonotype came up a few times. V usage is TRBV6-2 or TRBV6-3 and J usage is TRBJ1-6; 9 bases align to TRBD1. CDR1 is MNHEY and CDR2 is SVGEGT in the germline V gene. CDR3 size: 14 residues. V lost 6 bases, J lost 7 bases, and 4 bases stayed unmatched. Written as DNA, the CDR3 is TGTGCCAGCAGATGGGACAGGGTAAATTCACCCCTCCACTTT. This codes for CASRWDRVNSPLHF.